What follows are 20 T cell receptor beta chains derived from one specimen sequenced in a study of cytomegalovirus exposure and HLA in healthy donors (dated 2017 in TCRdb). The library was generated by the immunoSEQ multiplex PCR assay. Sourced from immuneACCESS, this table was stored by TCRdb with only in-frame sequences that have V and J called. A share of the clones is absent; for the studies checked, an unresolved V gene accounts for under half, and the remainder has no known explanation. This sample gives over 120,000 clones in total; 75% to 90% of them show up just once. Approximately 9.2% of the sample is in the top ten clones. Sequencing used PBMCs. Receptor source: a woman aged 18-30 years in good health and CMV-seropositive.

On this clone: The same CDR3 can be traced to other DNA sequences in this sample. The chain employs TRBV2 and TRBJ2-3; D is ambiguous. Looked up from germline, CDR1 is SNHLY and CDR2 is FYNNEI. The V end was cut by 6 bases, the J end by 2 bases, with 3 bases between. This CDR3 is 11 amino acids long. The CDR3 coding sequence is TGTGCCAGCAGCTACACAGATACGCAGTATTTT. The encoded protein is CASSYTDTQYF. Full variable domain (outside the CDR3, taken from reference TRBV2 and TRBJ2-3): EPEVTQTPSHQVTQMGQEVILRCVPISNHLYFYWYRQILGQKVEFLVSFYNNEISEKSEIFDDQFSVERPDGSNFTLKIRSTKLEDSAMYFCASSYTDTQYFGPGTRLTVL.

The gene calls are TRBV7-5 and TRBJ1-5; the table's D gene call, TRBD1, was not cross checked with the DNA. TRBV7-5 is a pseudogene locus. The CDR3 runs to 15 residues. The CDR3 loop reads CVRSHADRGNQPQHF. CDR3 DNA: TGTGTCAGAAGCCACGCAGATAGGGGAAATCAGCCCCAGCATTTT.

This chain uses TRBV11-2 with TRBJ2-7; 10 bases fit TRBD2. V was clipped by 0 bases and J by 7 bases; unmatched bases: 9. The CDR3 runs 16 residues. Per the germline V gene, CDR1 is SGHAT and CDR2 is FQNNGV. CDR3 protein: CASSLDASGGAREQYF. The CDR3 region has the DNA TGTGCCAGCAGCTTAGATGCAAGCGGGGGGGCAAGGGAGCAGTACTTC.

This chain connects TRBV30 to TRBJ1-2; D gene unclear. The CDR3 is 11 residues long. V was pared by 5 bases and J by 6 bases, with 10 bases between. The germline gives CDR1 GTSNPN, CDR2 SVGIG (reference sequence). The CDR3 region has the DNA TGTGCCTGGGGACTGCCGGATGGCTACACCTTC. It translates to CAWGLPDGYTF.

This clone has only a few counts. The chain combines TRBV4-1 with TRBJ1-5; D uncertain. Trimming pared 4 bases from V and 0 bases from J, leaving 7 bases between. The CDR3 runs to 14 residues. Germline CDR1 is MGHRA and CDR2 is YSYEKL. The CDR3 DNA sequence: TGCGCCAGCAGCCTGACTTATAGCAATCAGCCCCAGCATTTT. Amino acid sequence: CASSLTYSNQPQHF.

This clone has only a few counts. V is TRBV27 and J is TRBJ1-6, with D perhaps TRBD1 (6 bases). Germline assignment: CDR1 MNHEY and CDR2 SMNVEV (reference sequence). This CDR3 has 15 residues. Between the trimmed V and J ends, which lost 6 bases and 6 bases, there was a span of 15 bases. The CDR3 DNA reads TGTGCCAGCAGCCGGGAGGGGGTTGGTAATTCACCCCTCCACTTT. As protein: CASSREGVGNSPLHF.

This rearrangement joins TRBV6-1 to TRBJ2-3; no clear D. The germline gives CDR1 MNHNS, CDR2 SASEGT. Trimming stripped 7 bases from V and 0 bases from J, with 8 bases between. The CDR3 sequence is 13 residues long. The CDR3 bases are TGTGCCAGCACTAGACCCAGCACAGATACGCAGTATTTT. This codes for CASTRPSTDTQYF.

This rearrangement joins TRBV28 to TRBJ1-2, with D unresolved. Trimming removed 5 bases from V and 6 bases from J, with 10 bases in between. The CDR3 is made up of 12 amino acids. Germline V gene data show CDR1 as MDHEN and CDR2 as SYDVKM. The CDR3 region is CASSPEGDGYTF. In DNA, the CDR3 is TGTGCCAGCAGTCCTGAGGGAGATGGCTACACCTTC.

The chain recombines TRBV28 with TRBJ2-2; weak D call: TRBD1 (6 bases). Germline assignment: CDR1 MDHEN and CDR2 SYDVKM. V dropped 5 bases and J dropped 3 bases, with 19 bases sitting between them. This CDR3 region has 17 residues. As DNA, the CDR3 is TGTGCCAGCAGTCAGGGGCGAGGGCGCCTTGACACCGGGGAGCTGTTTTTT. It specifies CASSQGRGRLDTGELFF. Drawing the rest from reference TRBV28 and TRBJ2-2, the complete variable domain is DVKVTQSSRYLVKRTGEKVFLECVQDMDHENMFWYRQDPGLGLRLIYFSYDVKMKEKGDIPEGYSVSREKKERFSLILESASTNQTSMYLCASSQGRGRLDTGELFFGEGSRLTVL.

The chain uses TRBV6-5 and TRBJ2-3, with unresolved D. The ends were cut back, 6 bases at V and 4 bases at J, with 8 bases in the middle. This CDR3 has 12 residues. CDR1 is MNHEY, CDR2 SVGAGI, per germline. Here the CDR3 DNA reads TGTGCCAGCAGCCGGAGTTCAGATACGCAGTATTTT. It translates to CASSRSSDTQYF.

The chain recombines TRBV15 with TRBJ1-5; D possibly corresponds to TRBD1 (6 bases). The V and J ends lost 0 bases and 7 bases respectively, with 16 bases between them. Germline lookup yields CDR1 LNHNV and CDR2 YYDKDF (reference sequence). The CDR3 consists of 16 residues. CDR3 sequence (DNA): TGTGCCACCAGCAGAGATTTGGGTACAGGGAACCAGCCCCAGCATTTT. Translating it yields CATSRDLGTGNQPQHF.

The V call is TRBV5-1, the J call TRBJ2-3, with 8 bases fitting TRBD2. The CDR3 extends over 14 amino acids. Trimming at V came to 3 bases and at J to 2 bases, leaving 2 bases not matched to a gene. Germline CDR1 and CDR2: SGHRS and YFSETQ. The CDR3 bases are TGCGCCAGCAGCTCTAGCGGGTACACAGATACGCAGTATTTT. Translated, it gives CASSSSGYTDTQYF.

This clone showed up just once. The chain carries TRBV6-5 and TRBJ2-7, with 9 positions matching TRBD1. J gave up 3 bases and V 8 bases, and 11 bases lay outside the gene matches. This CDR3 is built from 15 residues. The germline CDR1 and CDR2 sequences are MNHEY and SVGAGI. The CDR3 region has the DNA TGTGCCAGCCCAGTCCGGGACAGGGATTTCTACGAGCAGTACTTC. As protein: CASPVRDRDFYEQYF.

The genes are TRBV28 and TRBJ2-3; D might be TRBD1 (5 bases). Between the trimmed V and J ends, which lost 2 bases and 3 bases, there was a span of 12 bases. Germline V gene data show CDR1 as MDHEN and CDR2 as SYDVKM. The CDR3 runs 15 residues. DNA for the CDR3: TGTGCCAGCAGTTTACAGGACACAACTACAGATACGCAGTATTTT. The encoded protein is CASSLQDTTTDTQYF.

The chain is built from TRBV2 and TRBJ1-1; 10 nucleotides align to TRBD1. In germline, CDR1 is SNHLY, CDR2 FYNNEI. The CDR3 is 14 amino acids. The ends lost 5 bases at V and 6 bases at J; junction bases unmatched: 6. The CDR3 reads CASSPRDRGAEAFF. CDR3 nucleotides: TGTGCCAGCAGTCCCCGGGACAGGGGTGCTGAAGCTTTCTTT.

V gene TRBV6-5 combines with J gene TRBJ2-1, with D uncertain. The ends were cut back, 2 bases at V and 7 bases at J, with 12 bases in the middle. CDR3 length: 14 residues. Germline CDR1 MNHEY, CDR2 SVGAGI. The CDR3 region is CASSYGVSRNEQFF. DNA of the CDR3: TGTGCCAGCAGTTACGGTGTAAGTCGGAATGAGCAGTTCTTC.

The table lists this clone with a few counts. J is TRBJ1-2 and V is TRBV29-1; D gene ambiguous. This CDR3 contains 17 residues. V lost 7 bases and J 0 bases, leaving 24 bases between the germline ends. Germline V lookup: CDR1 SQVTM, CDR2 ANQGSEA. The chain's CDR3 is CSAQLWAGSQPNYGYTF. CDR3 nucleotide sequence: TGCAGCGCCCAACTGTGGGCAGGCAGTCAGCCTAACTATGGCTACACCTTC.

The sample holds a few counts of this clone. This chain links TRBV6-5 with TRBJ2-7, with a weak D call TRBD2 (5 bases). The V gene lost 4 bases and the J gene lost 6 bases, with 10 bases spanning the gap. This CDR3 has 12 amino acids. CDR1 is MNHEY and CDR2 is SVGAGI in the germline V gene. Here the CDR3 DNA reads TGTGCCAGCAGTTTTATCCGGGGCGAGCAGTACTTC. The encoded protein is CASSFIRGEQYF.

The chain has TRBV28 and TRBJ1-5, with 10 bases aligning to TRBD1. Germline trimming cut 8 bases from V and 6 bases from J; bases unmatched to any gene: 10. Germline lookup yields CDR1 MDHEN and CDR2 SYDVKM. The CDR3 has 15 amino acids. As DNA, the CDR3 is TGTGCCAGCCTCAGACAGGGGGCGCTGGGTCAGCCCCAGCATTTT. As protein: CASLRQGALGQPQHF. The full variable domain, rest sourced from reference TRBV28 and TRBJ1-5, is DVKVTQSSRYLVKRTGEKVFLECVQDMDHENMFWYRQDPGLGLRLIYFSYDVKMKEKGDIPEGYSVSREKKERFSLILESASTNQTSMYLCASLRQGALGQPQHFGDGTRLSIL.

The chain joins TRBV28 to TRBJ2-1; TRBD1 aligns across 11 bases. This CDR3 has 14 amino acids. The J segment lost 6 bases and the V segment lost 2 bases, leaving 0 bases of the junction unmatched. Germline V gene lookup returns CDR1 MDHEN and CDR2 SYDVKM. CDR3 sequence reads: CASSLGTGGNEQFF. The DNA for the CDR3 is TGTGCCAGCAGTTTAGGGACAGGGGGCAATGAGCAGTTCTTC.